This TCR beta chain was identified during a study of blood T cells in healthy people across ages. Regarding this clonotype: Its antigen remains unknown.

Overall study results and limits: Because donor CMV status was unknown, expanded clonotype changes were possibly confounded. Diversity estimated from one million T cells was considered an underestimate.

Germline CDR1 GTSNPN, CDR2 SVGIG (reference sequence). V lost 0 bases, J lost 0 bases, and 12 bases lay in between. The CDR3 totals 15 residues. Together with a sample-barcoded 5' primer, a J-beta primer mix was included in a second PCR lasting about 7 to 12 cycles. All samples yielded 3 million or more CDR3-containing paired-end reads. TCRdb called the 5' RACE reads again in MiXCR, with one record for every CDR3 protein. In the table there are about 580,000 distinct CDR3 sequences, less than 60% of which are singletons. Each donor supplied approximately 10 milliliters of peripheral blood. The J gene is TRBJ2-7, the V gene TRBV30; D possibly corresponds to TRBD1 (6 bases). Sequenced input: blood. This sequence was found in an elderly man in good health. CDR3 bases: TGTGCCTGGAGTGTACAGGGTACGAGCTCCTACGAGCAGTACTTC. This gives the protein CAWSVQGTSSYEQYF.